This passage covers 4 T cell receptor beta chains from one sample sequenced in a study of blood T cell repertoires in COVID-19. Produced via immunoSEQ multiplex PCR; TCRdb's table is partial and in-frame only. The sample includes 250,000 to 350,000 clones, about 82% of them seen just once. Sequencing used peripheral blood. These receptors all stem from a woman aged 50 to 65 with acute or convalescent COVID-19.

The chain recombines TRBV28 with TRBJ2-3, with a weak D call TRBD1 (6 bases). Germline V gives CDR1 MDHEN, CDR2 SYDVKM. V shed 6 bases and J shed 2 bases, with 15 bases lying between them. This CDR3 is built from 15 residues. This CDR3 reads CASSPRGSDTDTQYF. The CDR3 DNA is TGTGCCAGCAGCCCAAGGGGGTCCGACACAGATACGCAGTATTTT.

The J gene is TRBJ1-5, the V gene TRBV2; the D is unclear. The CDR3 totals 13 residues. Germline lookup yields CDR1 SNHLY and CDR2 FYNNEI. V lost 4 bases and J 6 bases, leaving 10 bases between the germline ends. CDR3 in amino acids: CASSVSEVQPQHF. In nucleotides, the CDR3 is TGTGCCAGCAGTGTATCGGAGGTTCAGCCCCAGCATTTT.

The chain recombines TRBV2 with TRBJ2-3, with a weak D call TRBD2 (5 bases). The germline V gene encodes CDR1 SNHLY and CDR2 FYNNEI. This CDR3 region has 12 residues. V was shortened by 7 bases and J by 1 base, with 6 bases between the two germline ends. Here the CDR3 reads CASMRGTDTQYF. DNA for the CDR3: TGTGCCAGCATGAGGGGCACAGATACGCAGTATTTT.

This clone appeared a single time. The V gene is TRBV6-5, the J gene TRBJ2-3; no reliable D call. The length of the CDR3 is 12 residues. Trimming stripped 6 bases from V and 4 bases from J, with 8 bases between. Germline V gene sequence: CDR1 MNHEY, CDR2 SVGAGI. The DNA of the CDR3 is TGTGCCAGCAGAGCCGCCCCAGATACGCAGTATTTT. Its translation: CASRAAPDTQYF.